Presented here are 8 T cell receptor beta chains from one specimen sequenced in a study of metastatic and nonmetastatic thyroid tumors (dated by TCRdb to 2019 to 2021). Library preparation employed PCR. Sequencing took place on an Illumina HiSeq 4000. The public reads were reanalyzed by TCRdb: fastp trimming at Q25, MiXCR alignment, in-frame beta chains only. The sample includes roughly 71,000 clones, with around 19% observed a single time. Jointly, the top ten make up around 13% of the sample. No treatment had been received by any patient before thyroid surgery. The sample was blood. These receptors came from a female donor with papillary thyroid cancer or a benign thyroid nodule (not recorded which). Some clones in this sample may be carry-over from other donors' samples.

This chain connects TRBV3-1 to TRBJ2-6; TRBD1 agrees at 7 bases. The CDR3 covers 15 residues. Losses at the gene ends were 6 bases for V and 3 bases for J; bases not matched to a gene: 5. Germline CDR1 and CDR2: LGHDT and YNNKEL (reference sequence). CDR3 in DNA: TGTGCCAGCAGGGCAACAGGGGATGGGGCCAACGTCCTGACTTTC. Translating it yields CASRATGDGANVLTF.

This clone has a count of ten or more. The CDR3 DNA reads as TGTGCCAGCACGCAAGCAGGGGGGGGCAATCAGCCCCAGCATTTT. Translated, it gives CASTQAGGGNQPQHF. This chain joins TRBV5-6 and TRBJ1-5; 7 nucleotides line up with TRBD1. Germline V gene sequence: CDR1 SGHDT, CDR2 YYEEEE. Losses at the gene ends were 6 bases for V and 2 bases for J; bases not matched to a gene: 8. The CDR3 has 15 amino acids.

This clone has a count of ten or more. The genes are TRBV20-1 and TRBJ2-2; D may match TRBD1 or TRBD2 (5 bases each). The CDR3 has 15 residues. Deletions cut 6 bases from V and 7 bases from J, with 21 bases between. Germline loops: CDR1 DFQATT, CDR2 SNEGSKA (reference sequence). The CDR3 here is CSATPGRSLGGELFF. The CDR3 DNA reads TGCAGTGCCACTCCGGGACGGAGCTTGGGCGGGGAGCTGTTTTTT.

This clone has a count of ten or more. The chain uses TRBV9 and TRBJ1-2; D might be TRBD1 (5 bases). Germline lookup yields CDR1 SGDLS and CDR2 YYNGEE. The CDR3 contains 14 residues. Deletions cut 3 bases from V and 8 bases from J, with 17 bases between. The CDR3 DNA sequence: TGTGCCAGCAGCGACCCCTCGGCGGGGGGAGGCTACACCTTC. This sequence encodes CASSDPSAGGGYTF.

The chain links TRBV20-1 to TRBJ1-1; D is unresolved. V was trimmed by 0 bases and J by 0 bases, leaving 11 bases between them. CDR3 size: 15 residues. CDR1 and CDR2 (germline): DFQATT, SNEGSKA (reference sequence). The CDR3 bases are TGCAGTGCTAGAGATAGTAAGGGCTTGAACACTGAAGCTTTCTTT. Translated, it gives CSARDSKGLNTEAFF.

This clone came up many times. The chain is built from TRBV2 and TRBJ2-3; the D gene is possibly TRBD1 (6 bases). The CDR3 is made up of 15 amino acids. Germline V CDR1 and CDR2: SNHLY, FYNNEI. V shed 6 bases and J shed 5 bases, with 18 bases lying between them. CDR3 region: CASRTQGLAGDTQYF. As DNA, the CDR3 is TGTGCCAGCAGGACACAGGGCTTAGCAGGAGATACGCAGTATTTT.

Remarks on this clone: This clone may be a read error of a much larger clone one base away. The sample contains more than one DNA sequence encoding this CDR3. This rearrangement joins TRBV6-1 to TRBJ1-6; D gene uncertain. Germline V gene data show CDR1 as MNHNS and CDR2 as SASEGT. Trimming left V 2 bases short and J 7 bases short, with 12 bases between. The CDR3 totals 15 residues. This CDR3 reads CASSEMTGPNSPLHF. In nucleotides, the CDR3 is TGTGCCAGCAGTGAAATGACTGGGCCCAATTCACCCCTCCACTTT.

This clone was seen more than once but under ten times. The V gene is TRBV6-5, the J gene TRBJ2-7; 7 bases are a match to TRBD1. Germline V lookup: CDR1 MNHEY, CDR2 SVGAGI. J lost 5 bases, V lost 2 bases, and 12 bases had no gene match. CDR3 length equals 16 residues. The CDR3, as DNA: TGTGCCAGCAGTTACGTCGACAGGGTCGGTCGGGACGAGCAGTACTTC. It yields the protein CASSYVDRVGRDEQYF.